This T cell receptor beta chain is drawn from a study of blood T cell repertoires in COVID-19. Turning to the study itself: The samples span acute and convalescent COVID-19 from the United States, Italy and Spain. T cells, B-cell-depleted T cells, or PBMCs supplied cDNA or gDNA.

The CDR3 covers 17 residues. In the authors' methods: By means of reference gene primer amplification, nucleated cell counts were estimated. Using immunoSEQ multiplex PCR, the repertoire was profiled, and TCRdb retains in-frame clones only, with some absent. V and J calls and clone size are as listed in that table; D and trimming were resolved from the DNA. Here the sample spans roughly 250,000 clones, approximately 90% being singletons. The sequence was obtained from a woman aged 50 to 60 who had recovered from COVID-19. Specimen: PBMCs or T cells enriched from blood (not recorded which). V usage is TRBV21-1 and J usage is TRBJ2-7; the table calls TRBD1, which could not be checked here. TRBV21-1 counts as a pseudogene. CDR3 protein: CASSSRTGLTSSYEQYF. The DNA of the CDR3 is TGTGCCAGCAGCTCCCGGACAGGGTTGACTAGCTCCTACGAGCAGTACTTC.